Reported below is one T cell receptor (beta chain). What it binds is not known. The data derive from a study of T cells after yellow fever vaccination. 5'RACE template switching produced TCR cDNA carrying a universal primer site and UMIs. TCRdb recomputed calls from the 5' RACE reads with MiXCR, one row per CDR3 protein. The sample carries roughly 350,000 distinct CDR3 sequences, 4.1% recorded once. The CDR3 is 16 amino acids. The germline CDR1 and CDR2 sequences are DFQATT and SNEGSKA (reference sequence). The V segment lost 0 bases and the J segment 2 bases; nucleotides outside the gene matches: 5. Whole-study findings and limits: Contaminants from the bulk population, in the form of abundant clonotypes, could be found in FACS-sorted repertoires. A secondary response was less intense yet reached its peak sooner, at day 5 versus 15. Post-booster reappearance was seen for most primary-vaccination clones (about 96% CD4, around 90% CD8).

The sample consisted of PBMCs, taken 5 days after the yellow fever booster vaccination. This chain connects TRBV20-1 to TRBJ2-1; 9 bases fit TRBD2. This TCR derives from a man aged 18 to 29 who received the YFV17D yellow fever vaccine. The CDR3 DNA follows: TGCAGTGCTAGAGATCTCAGCGGGGGGCCCTACAATGAGCAGTTCTTC. Protein: CSARDLSGGPYNEQFF.